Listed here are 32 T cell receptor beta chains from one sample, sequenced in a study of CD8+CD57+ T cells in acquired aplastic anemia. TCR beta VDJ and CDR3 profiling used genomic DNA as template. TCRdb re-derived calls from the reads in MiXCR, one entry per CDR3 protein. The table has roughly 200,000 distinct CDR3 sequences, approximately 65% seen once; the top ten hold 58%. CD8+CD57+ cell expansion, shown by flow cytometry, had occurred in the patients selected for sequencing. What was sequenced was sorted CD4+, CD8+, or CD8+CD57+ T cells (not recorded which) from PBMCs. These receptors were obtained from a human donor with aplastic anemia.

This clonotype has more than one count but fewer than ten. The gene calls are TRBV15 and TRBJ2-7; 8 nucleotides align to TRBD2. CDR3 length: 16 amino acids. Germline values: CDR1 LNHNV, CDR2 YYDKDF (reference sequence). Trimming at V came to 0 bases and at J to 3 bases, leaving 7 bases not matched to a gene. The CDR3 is CATSRDRPGGYYEQYF. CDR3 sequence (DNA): TGTGCCACCAGCAGAGATAGGCCGGGGGGGTACTACGAGCAGTACTTC.

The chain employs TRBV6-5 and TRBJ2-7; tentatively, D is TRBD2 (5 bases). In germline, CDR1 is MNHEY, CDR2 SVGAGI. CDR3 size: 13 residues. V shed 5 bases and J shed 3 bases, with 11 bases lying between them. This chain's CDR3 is CASSRTQGYEQYF. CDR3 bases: TGTGCCAGCAGTCGGACTCAAGGCTACGAGCAGTACTTC.

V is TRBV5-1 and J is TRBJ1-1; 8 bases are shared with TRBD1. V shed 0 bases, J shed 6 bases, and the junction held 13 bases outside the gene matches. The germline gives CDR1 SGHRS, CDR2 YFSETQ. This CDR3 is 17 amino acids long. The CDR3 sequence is CASSLVWGTGTGAEAFF. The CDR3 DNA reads TGCGCCAGCAGCTTGGTTTGGGGGACAGGTACAGGGGCTGAAGCTTTCTTT.

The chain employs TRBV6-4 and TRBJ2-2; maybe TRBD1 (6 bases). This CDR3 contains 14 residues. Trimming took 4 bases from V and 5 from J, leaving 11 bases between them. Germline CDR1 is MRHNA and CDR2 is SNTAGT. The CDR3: CASSAQGETGELFF. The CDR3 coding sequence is TGTGCCAGCAGTGCACAGGGTGAGACCGGGGAGCTGTTTTTT.

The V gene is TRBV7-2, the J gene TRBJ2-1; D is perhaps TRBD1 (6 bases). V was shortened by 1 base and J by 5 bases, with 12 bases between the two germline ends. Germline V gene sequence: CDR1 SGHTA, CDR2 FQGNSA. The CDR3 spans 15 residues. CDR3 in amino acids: CASSLDNRVHNEQFF. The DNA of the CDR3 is TGTGCCAGCAGCTTAGACAACAGGGTGCACAATGAGCAGTTCTTC.

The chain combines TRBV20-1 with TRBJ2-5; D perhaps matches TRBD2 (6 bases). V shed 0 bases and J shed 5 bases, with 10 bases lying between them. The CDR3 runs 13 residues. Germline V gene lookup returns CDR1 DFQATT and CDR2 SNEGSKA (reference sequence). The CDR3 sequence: CSARDGGKETQYF. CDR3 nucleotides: TGCAGTGCTAGAGATGGAGGGAAGGAGACCCAGTACTTC.

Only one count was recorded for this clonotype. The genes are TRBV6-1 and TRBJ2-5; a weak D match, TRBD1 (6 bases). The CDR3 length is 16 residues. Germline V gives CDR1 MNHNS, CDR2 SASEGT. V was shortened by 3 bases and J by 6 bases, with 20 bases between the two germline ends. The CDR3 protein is CASSEAGAMRPKTQYF. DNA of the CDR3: TGTGCCAGCAGTGAGGCAGGGGCGATGAGGCCAAAGACCCAGTACTTC.

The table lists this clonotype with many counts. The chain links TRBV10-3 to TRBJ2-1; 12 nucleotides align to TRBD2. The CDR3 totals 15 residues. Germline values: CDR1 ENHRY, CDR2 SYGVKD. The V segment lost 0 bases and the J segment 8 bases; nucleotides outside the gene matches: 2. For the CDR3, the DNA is TGTGCCATCAGTGAGTCGTCTAGCGGGGGGGATGAGCAGTTCTTC. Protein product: CAISESSSGGDEQFF.

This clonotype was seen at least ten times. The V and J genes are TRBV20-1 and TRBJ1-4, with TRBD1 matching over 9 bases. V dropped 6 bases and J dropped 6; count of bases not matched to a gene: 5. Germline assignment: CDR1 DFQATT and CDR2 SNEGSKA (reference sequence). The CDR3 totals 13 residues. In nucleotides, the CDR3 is TGCAGTGCCACGGGACAGGGAGATGAAAAACTGTTTTTT. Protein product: CSATGQGDEKLFF.

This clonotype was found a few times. CDR3 sequence: CATSRTSWEQFF. CDR3 in DNA: TGTGCCACCAGCCGCACTTCGTGGGAGCAGTTCTTC. V is TRBV24-1 and J is TRBJ2-1; D unclear. This CDR3 is 12 amino acids long. Germline assignment: CDR1 KGHDR and CDR2 SFDVKD. The V and J ends lost 7 bases and 10 bases respectively, with 13 bases between them.

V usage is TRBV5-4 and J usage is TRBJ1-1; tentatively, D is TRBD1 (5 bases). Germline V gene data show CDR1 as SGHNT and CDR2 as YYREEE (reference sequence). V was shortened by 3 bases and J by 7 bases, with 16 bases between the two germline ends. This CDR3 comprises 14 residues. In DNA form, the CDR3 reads TGTGCCAGCAGCTCGGGGGGAGGGCTCGGTGAAGCTTTCTTT. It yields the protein CASSSGGGLGEAFF.

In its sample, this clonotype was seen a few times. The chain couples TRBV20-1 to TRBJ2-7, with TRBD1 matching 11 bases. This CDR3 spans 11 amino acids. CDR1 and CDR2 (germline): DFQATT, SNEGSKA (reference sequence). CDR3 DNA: TGCAGGGCGGGACAGGGGGACGAGCAGTACTTC. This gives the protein CRAGQGDEQYF.

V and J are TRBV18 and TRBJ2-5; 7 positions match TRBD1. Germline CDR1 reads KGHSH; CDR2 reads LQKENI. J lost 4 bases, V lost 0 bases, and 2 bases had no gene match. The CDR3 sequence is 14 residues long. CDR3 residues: CASSPPPGGETQYF. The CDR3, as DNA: TGTGCCAGCTCACCACCCCCAGGGGGAGAGACCCAGTACTTC.

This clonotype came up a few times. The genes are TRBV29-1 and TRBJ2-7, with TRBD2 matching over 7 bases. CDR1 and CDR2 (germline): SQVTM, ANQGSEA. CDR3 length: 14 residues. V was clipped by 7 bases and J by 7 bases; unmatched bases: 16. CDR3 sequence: CSGRESFQGGEQYF. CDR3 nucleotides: TGCAGCGGTAGAGAGTCTTTCCAGGGAGGGGAGCAGTACTTC.

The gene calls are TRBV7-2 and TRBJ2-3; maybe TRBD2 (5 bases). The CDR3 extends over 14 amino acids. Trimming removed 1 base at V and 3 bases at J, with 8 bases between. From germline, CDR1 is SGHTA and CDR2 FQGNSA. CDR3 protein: CASSLVWETDTQYF. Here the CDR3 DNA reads TGTGCCAGCAGCTTAGTCTGGGAGACAGATACGCAGTATTTT. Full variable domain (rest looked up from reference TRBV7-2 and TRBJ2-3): GAGVSQSPSNKVTEKGKDVELRCDPISGHTALYWYRQSLGQGLEFLIYFQGNSAPDKSGLPSDRFSAERTGGSVSTLTIQRTQQEDSAVYLCASSLVWETDTQYFGPGTRLTVL.

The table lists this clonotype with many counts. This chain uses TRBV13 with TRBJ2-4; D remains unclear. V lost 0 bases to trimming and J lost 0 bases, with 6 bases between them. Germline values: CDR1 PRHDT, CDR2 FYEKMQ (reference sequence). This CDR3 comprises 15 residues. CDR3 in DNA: TGTGCCAGCAGCTTAGGTCTCAAAGCCAAAAACATTCAGTACTTC. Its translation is CASSLGLKAKNIQYF.

Here the CDR3 DNA reads TGTGCCAGCAGCTTAAGGGACACCAATTCACCCCTCCACTTT. It specifies CASSLRDTNSPLHF. V gene TRBV7-3 combines with J gene TRBJ1-6; weak D call: TRBD1 (6 bases). The V end was cut by 1 base, the J end by 7 bases, with 8 bases between. CDR1 SGHTA and CDR2 FQGTGA come from the germline V gene. The CDR3 runs 14 residues.

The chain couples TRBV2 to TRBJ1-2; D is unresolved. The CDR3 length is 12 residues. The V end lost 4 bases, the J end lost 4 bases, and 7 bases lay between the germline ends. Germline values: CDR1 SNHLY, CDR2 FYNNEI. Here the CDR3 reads CASSASVYGYTF. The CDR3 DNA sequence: TGTGCCAGCAGTGCCTCCGTCTATGGCTACACCTTC.

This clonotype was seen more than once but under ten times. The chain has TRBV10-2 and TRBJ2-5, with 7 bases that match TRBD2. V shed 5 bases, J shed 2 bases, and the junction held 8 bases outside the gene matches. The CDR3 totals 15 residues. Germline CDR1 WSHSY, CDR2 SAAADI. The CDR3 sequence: CASSTPGGGQETQYF. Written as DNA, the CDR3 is TGCGCCAGCAGTACGCCGGGGGGAGGGCAAGAGACCCAGTACTTC.

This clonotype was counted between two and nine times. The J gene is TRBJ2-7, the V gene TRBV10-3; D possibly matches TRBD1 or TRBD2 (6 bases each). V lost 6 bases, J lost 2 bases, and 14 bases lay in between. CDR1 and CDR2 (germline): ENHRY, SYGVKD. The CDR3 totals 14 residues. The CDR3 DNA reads TGTGCCATCAGACAAGGGGGGCGGACCTACGAGCAGTACTTC. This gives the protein CAIRQGGRTYEQYF.

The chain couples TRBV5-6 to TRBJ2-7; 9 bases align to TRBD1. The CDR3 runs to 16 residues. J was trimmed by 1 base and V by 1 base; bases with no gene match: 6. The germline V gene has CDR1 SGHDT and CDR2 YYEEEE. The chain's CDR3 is CASSLPGQGPSYEQYF. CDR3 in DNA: TGTGCCAGCAGCTTGCCAGGACAGGGGCCTTCCTACGAGCAGTACTTC.

The CDR3 sequence is CASATPGERDTQYF. The CDR3 nucleotides are TGTGCCAGCGCGACGCCAGGGGAGCGAGATACGCAGTATTTT. The chain joins TRBV19 to TRBJ2-3, with D possibly being TRBD1 (6 bases). CDR3 length equals 14 residues. Trimming took off 9 bases at V and 5 bases at J, with 18 bases between the two ends. Germline CDR1 and CDR2: LNHDA and SQIVND (reference sequence). Complete variable domain (other parts from reference TRBV19 and TRBJ2-3): DGGITQSPKYLFRKEGQNVTLSCEQNLNHDAMYWYRQDPGQGLRLIYYSQIVNDFQKGDIAEGYSVSREKKESFPLTVTSAQKNPTAFYLCASATPGERDTQYFGPGTRLTVL.

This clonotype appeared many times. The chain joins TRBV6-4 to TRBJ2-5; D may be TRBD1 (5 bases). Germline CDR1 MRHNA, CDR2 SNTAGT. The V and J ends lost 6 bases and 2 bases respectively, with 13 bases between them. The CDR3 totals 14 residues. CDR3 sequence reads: CASSPQGSQETQYF. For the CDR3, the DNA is TGTGCCAGCAGCCCTCAGGGAAGTCAAGAGACCCAGTACTTC.

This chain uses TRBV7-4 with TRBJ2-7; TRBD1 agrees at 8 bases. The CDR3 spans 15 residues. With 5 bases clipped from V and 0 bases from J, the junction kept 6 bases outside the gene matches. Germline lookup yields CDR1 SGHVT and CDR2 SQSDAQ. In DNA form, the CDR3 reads TGTGCCAGCAGCCCCCTGGGACAGGACTCCTACGAGCAGTACTTC. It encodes CASSPLGQDSYEQYF.

The CDR3: CSAQQGAGEKLFF. Written as DNA, the CDR3 is TGCAGTGCGCAACAGGGGGCAGGGGAAAAACTGTTTTTT. J is TRBJ1-4 and V is TRBV20-1; 9 bases fit TRBD1. The CDR3 is made up of 13 amino acids. Per the germline V gene, CDR1 is DFQATT and CDR2 is SNEGSKA (reference sequence). V lost 6 bases, J lost 8 bases, and 7 bases stayed unmatched.

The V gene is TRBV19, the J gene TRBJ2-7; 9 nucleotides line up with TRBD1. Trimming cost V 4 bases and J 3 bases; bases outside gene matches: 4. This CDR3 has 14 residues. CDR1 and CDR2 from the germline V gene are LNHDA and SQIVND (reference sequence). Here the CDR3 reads CASSTGQGLYEQYF. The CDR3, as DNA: TGTGCCAGTAGTACGGGACAGGGACTCTACGAGCAGTACTTC. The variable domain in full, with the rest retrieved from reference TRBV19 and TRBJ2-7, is DGGITQSPKYLFRKEGQNVTLSCEQNLNHDAMYWYRQDPGQGLRLIYYSQIVNDFQKGDIAEGYSVSREKKESFPLTVTSAQKNPTAFYLCASSTGQGLYEQYFGPGTRLTVT.

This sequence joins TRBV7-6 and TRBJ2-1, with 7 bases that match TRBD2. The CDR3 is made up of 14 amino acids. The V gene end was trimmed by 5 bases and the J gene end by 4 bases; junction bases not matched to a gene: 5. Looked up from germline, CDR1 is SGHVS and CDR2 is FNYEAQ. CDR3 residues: CASSPSGTYNEQFF. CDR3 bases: TGTGCCAGCAGCCCTAGCGGAACTTACAATGAGCAGTTCTTC.

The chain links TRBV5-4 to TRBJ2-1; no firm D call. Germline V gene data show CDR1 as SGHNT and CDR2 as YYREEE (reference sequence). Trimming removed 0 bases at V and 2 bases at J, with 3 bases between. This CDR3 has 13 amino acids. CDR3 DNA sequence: TGTGCCAGCAGCTTGGGGCCCTACAATGAGCAGTTCTTC. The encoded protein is CASSLGPYNEQFF.

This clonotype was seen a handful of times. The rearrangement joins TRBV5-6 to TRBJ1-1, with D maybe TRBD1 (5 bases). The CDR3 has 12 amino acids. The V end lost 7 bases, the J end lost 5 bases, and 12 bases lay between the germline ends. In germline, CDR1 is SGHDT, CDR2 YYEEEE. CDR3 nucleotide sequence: TGTGCCAGCCGGGGGGGGGTTACTGAAGCTTTCTTT. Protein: CASRGGVTEAFF.

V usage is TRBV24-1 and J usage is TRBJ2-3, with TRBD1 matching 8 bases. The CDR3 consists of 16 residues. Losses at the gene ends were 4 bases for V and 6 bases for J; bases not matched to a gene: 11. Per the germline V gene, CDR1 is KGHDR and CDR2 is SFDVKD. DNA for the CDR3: TGTGCCACCAGTGACTCCGGACAGGGCCGGGCTGATACGCAGTATTTT. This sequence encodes CATSDSGQGRADTQYF.

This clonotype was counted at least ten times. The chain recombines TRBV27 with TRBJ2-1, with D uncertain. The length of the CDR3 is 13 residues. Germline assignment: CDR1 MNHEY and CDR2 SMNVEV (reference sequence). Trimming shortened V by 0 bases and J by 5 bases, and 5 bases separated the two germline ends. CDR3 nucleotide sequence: TGTGCCAGCAGTTTATCGGCGGACAATGAGCAGTTCTTC. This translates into CASSLSADNEQFF.

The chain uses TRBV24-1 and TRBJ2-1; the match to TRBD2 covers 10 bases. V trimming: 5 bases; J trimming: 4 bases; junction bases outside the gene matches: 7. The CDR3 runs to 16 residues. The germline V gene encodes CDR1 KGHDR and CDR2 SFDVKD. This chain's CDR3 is CATSGPGLALYNEQFF. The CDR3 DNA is TGTGCCACCAGTGGTCCGGGACTAGCGTTATACAATGAGCAGTTCTTC.